Listed below are T cell receptor beta chains from one sample, sequenced in a study of T cells in Graves' hyperthyroidism and ophthalmopathy. TCRdb re-called the multiplex PCR reads with MiXCR, one entry per CDR3 protein. Among about 640,000 distinct CDR3 sequences, about 45% were seen once, and the ten largest hold less than 9%. The sequencing input was peripheral blood or thyroid tissue (not recorded which). The receptors were sampled from an adult man with Graves' disease, either hyperthyroidism or ophthalmopathy (not recorded which). Each CDR3 is given with its conserved first and last residue. D genes are given only for firm matches. Part of the rows lack a size; the others show once, few, many or a class for expanded clones.

j_call | clone_size | v_call | d_call | cdr3_nt | cdr3_aa
TRBJ1-1 | many | TRBV7-9 | TRBD1 | TGTGTTGGGACAGGGGGCGTGCACACTGAAGCTTTCTTT | CVGTGGVHTEAFF
TRBJ2-5 | many | TRBV20-1 | - | TGCAGTGCTAGCCGTGGGCAGGGCGGTGAGACCCAGTACTTC | CSASRGQGGETQYF
TRBJ1-5 | - | TRBV2 | - | TGTGCCAGCAGACGGCAGGGATCGAACAATCAGCCCCAGCATTTT | CASRRQGSNNQPQHF
TRBJ1-5 | - | TRBV15 | - | TGTGCCACCAGCAGTGGGGACAATCAGCCCCAGCATTTT | CATSSGDNQPQHF
TRBJ1-1 | few | TRBV29-1 | TRBD1 | TGCAGCGGACTGTGGACAGGGGTTGCCACTGAAGCTTTCTTT | CSGLWTGVATEAFF
TRBJ1-3 | - | TRBV2 | - | TGTGCCAGCAGGGATCAGGGGATGGGAAACACCATATATTTT | CASRDQGMGNTIYF
TRBJ1-2 | - | TRBV7-6 | - | TGTGCCAGCAGCCTCACTCCGACGGGGAATGGCTACACCTTC | CASSLTPTGNGYTF
TRBJ2-5 | few | TRBV5-1 | TRBD2 | TGCGCCAGCAGTTCGCCGGGACTAGCGGGGGGGATTCAAGAGACCCAGTACTTC | CASSSPGLAGGIQETQYF
TRBJ1-1 | - | TRBV20-1 | - | TGCAGTGCTGAGTCGGGGGCGACTGAAGCTTTCTTT | CSAESGATEAFF
TRBJ1-5 | few | TRBV7-2 | - | TGTGCCAGCAGCTGGCAGAGCAATCAGCCCCAGCATTTT | CASSWQSNQPQHF
TRBJ1-2 | - | TRBV6-4 | - | TGTGCCAGCTTCCGGGGGTTCACTCGCGGCTACACCTTC | CASFRGFTRGYTF
TRBJ2-2 | - | TRBV13 | - | TGTGCCAGCAGCCCCCCGGTGTACGAAGGCCGGGAGCTGTTTTTT | CASSPPVYEGRELFF
TRBJ1-1 | - | TRBV29-1 | - | TGCAGCGTTGTTCTGGGAGCTGAAGCTTTCTTT | CSVVLGAEAFF
TRBJ1-5 | - | TRBV2 | - | TGTGCCATCACTTCAGTCAATCAGCCCCAGCATTTT | CAITSVNQPQHF
TRBJ2-5 | many | TRBV7-8 | - | TGTGCCAGTAGCTCAGGTTTGGAGACCCAGTACTTC | CASSSGLETQYF
TRBJ1-2 | few | TRBV29-1 | TRBD1 | TGCAGCGTTGCTACTCGGGACAGGGGGCGCAGAGGCTATGGCTACACCTTC | CSVATRDRGRRGYGYTF
TRBJ1-2 | - | TRBV19 | - | TGTGCCAGTACGGTTGAGACAGCGACGGGCTATGGCCACACCTTC | CASTVETATGYGHTF
TRBJ2-7 | - | TRBV20-1 | TRBD1 | TGCAGTGCGCCGAGGGACAGGGGCTACGAGCAGTACTTC | CSAPRDRGYEQYF
TRBJ1-1 | once | TRBV29-1 | - | TGCAGCTTGGAACCCTTGGGCACTGAAGCTTTCTTT | CSLEPLGTEAFF
TRBJ1-1 | - | TRBV29-1 | - | TGCAGCCTCAGGGTCAGTATGAACACTGAAGCTTTCTTT | CSLRVSMNTEAFF
TRBJ2-5 | - | TRBV7-9 | - | TGTGCCAGCAGCCCCGGGAGCGTTGAGACCCAGTACTTC | CASSPGSVETQYF
TRBJ2-7 | - | TRBV13 | TRBD2 | TGTGCCAGCAGCCCTGGGCCGACTAGCGGGGTCGGCCTATCCCGCTACGAGCAGTACTTC | CASSPGPTSGVGLSRYEQYF
TRBJ1-2 | - | TRBV29-1 | TRBD1 | TGCACCGCGACAGGGGGCCCTTTTCGTGGCTACACCTTC | CTATGGPFRGYTF
TRBJ2-6 | - | TRBV29-1 | TRBD2 | TGCAGGGCCGGGGGGGCCGAAGCTTTC | CRAGGAEAF
TRBJ1-6 | - | TRBV5-5 | - | TGTGCCAGCAGCCCATCGCCCGGGCGTACCCTCCACTTT | CASSPSPGRTLHF
TRBJ1-1 | - | TRBV20-1 | - | TGCAGTGCGCCTGACAGGAGACTACTGAACACTGAAGCTTTCTTT | CSAPDRRLLNTEAFF
TRBJ1-1 | - | TRBV6-5 | - | TGTGCCAGCAGTTACTTAGGGGGGGCTTACACTGAAGCTTTCTTT | CASSYLGGAYTEAFF
TRBJ2-7 | few | TRBV20-1 | - | TGCAGTGCTAGAGACAGCAGGAGCTCCTACGAGCAGTACTTC | CSARDSRSSYEQYF
TRBJ1-2 | many | TRBV7-2 | TRBD1 | TGTGCCAGCAGCTTCATACAGGGGGCGGATTATGGCTACACCTTC | CASSFIQGADYGYTF
TRBJ2-5 | many | TRBV2 | - | TGTGCCAGCTCGCAGTCCCGGGCCTTAGAGACCCAGTACTTC | CASSQSRALETQYF
TRBJ1-5 | few | TRBV5-6 | - | TGTGCCAGCAGCTGGGGGAGCAGTCAGCCCCAGCATTTT | CASSWGSSQPQHF
TRBJ1-3 | - | TRBV19 | - | TGTGCCAGCAGTTTAGGGGTGGGGTCCGGAAACACCATATATTTT | CASSLGVGSGNTIYF
TRBJ1-3 | many | TRBV7-2 | - | TGTGCCAGCAGTCTACAGGGACCCGGAAACACCATATATTTT | CASSLQGPGNTIYF
TRBJ2-6 | - | TRBV15 | - | TGTGCCACCAGCAGAGACGGAGCAGGGACTGGGGCCAACGTCCTGACTTTC | CATSRDGAGTGANVLTF
TRBJ1-1 | - | TRBV7-9 | - | TGTGCCAGCAGCTTACGAGGGTCTGAAACTTTCTTT | CASSLRGSETFF
TRBJ1-2 | - | TRBV19 | - | TGTGCCAGTACCATAATTCTCCACCCTGGCCCCTATGGCTACACCTTC | CASTIILHPGPYGYTF
TRBJ1-3 | few | TRBV7-2 | - | TGTGCCAGCAGCCTACACGGGGGCGCATCTGGAAACACCATATATTTT | CASSLHGGASGNTIYF
TRBJ1-6 | many | TRBV7-9 | TRBD1 | TGTGCCAGCAGCTTACCAGGGGGGTCTTCACCCCTCCACTTT | CASSLPGGSSPLHF
TRBJ1-6 | - | TRBV2 | TRBD1 | TGTGCCAGCATGAGGAGGACAGGGCAAAATTCACCCCTCCACTTT | CASMRRTGQNSPLHF
TRBJ1-1 | few | TRBV12-3/TRBV12-4 | - | TGTGCCAGCAGTTTAGTACGGCCCACTGAAGCTTTCTTT | CASSLVRPTEAFF
TRBJ1-1 | many | TRBV7-2 | - | TGTGCCAGCAGTTCGAACACTGAAGCTTTCTTT | CASSSNTEAFF
TRBJ2-2 | - | TRBV6-5 | TRBD1 | TGTGCCAGCAGTTACCCGGACAGGGGCACCGGGGAGCTGTTTTTT | CASSYPDRGTGELFF
TRBJ1-6 | - | TRBV6-1 | TRBD1 | TGTGCCAGCACTAACGGACAGGTCAGCGGCTCCTATAATTCACCCCTCCACTTT | CASTNGQVSGSYNSPLHF
TRBJ1-1 | few | TRBV19 | - | TGTGCCAGTAGTATCTCCCCCGGGGGCTCTGAAGCTTTCTTT | CASSISPGGSEAFF
TRBJ1-2 | few | TRBV6-5 | TRBD1 | TGTGCCAGCAGGGAGGACAGGGCGGATGGCTACACCTTC | CASREDRADGYTF
TRBJ1-1 | many | TRBV7-3 | - | TGTGCCAGCAGCCTCCATGGGGGTAACACTGAAGCTTTCTTT | CASSLHGGNTEAFF
TRBJ2-6 | few | TRBV15 | - | TGTGCCACCAGCAGAAGGGGGTCTGGGGCCAACGTCCTGACTTTC | CATSRRGSGANVLTF
TRBJ1-2 | many | TRBV9 | TRBD1 | TGTGCCAGCAGCGTAGAGGGGGCCTTCAACTATGGCTACACCTTC | CASSVEGAFNYGYTF
TRBJ1-6 | few | TRBV7-9 | - | TGTGCCAGCAGCCCGTTATTGGGATCGGGGGCACCCCTCCACTTT | CASSPLLGSGAPLHF
TRBJ2-6 | - | TRBV29-1 | - | TGCAGCGTTGTGGGCGGGAGGGCCAACGTCCTGACTTTC | CSVVGGRANVLTF
TRBJ2-5 | many | TRBV25-1 | - | TGTGCCAGCAGTGAAGGCGGAGGGGCGCGACCTGAGACCCAGTACTTC | CASSEGGGARPETQYF
TRBJ1-6 | few | TRBV20-1 | - | TGCAGTGCTATCAGGGTAACCAATTCACCCCTCCACTTT | CSAIRVTNSPLHF
TRBJ2-5 | - | TRBV11-1 | TRBD2 | TGTGCCAGCAGCTTAGGCCGGACTAGCGGGGGGACAGGAGAGACCCAGTACTTC | CASSLGRTSGGTGETQYF
TRBJ1-6 | - | TRBV29-1 | - | TGCAGCTTATGGCAGGGCGTTAATAATTCACCCCTCCACTTT | CSLWQGVNNSPLHF